This T cell receptor (beta chain) emerged from a study of blood T cell repertoires in COVID-19. The assay was immunoSEQ multiplex PCR, and TCRdb's table has in-frame clones only and misses some. The sample records about 370,000 clones, almost 90% being singletons. The CDR3 has 15 residues. V shed 3 bases, J shed 7 bases, and the junction held 8 bases outside the gene matches. CDR1 and CDR2 from the germline V gene are SNHLY and FYNNEI. Specimen: peripheral blood. This chain links TRBV2 with TRBJ2-1; TRBD2 agrees at 8 bases. This receptor was taken from a man between 18 and 35 years old with active or convalescent COVID-19. The DNA for the CDR3 is TGTGCCAGCAGTGATTTGGGACTAGTCATGAATGAGCAGTTCTTC. Its protein is CASSDLGLVMNEQFF.